Given below is one T cell receptor beta chain in context. These data come from a study of CD8 T cells in Susac syndrome. It was with random hexamers that 0.5 to 1 ug RNA was reverse transcribed. TCRdb reanalysed the immunoSEQ multiplex PCR reads using MiXCR and keeps one entry per CDR3 protein. The table includes 180,000 or so distinct CDR3 sequences, more than 90% detected once. TCR beta sequences were obtained from blood CD8+ and CD4+ T cells. Matched for age and sex, the controls were healthy donors. Germline V gene lookup returns CDR1 SGHVS and CDR2 FQNEAQ. There are 19 residues in the CDR3. The junction had 10 bases not matched to a gene; V was cut back by 1 base and J by 1 base.

This receptor was taken from a human donor in good health. The sequenced sample was CD4+ T cells from PBMCs. The chain couples TRBV7-8 to TRBJ2-5; TRBD2 matches 12 bases. The DNA of the CDR3 is TGTGCCAGCAGCTTAGGACGGGTACTAGCGGGGGGCGCCCAAGAGACCCAGTACTTC. It specifies CASSLGRVLAGGAQETQYF. Full variable domain (rest looked up from reference TRBV7-8 and TRBJ2-5): GAGVSQSPRYKVAKRGQDVALRCDPISGHVSLFWYQQALGQGPEFLTYFQNEAQLDKSGLPSDRFFAERPEGSVSTLKIQRTQQEDSAVYLCASSLGRVLAGGAQETQYFGPGTRLLVL.